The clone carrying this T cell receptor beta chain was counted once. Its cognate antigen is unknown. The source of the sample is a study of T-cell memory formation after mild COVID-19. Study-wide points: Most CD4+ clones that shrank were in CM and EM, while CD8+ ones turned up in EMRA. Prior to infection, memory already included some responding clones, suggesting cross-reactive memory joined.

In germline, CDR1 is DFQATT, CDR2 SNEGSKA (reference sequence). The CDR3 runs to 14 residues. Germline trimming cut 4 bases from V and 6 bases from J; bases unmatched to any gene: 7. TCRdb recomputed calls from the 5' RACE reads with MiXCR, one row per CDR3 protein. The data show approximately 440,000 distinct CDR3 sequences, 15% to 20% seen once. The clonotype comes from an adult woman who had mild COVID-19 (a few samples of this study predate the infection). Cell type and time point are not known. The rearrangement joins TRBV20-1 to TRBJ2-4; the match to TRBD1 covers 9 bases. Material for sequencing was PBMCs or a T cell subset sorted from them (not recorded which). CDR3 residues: CSATQQGALNIQYF. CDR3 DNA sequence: TGCAGTGCTACGCAACAGGGGGCCTTAAACATTCAGTACTTC.